The 29 T cell receptor beta chains reported below all come from one sample, sequenced in a study of blood T cell repertoires in COVID-19. Repertoires were generated with immunoSEQ multiplex PCR, while TCRdb's copy carries only in-frame clones and drops some. The sample consists of about 380,000 clones, around 89% of them appearing once. Sequencing was carried out using PBMCs or T cells enriched from blood (not recorded which). Receptors were obtained from a woman younger than 35 who had recovered from COVID-19.

This clone was seen only a few times. V usage is TRBV6-1 and J usage is TRBJ1-3, with TRBD1 as a possible D gene (5 bases). The V and J ends lost 3 bases and 3 bases respectively, with 6 bases between them. Germline V lookup: CDR1 MNHNS, CDR2 SASEGT. This CDR3 has 13 residues. CDR3 sequence reads: CASSEGGGNTIYF. In nucleotides, the CDR3 is TGTGCCAGCAGTGAGGGGGGTGGAAACACCATATATTTT.

The chain joins TRBV5-4 to TRBJ2-7; TRBD1 matches at 8 bases. Trimming cost V 4 bases and J 5 bases; bases outside gene matches: 11. Germline V lookup: CDR1 SGHNT, CDR2 YYREEE (reference sequence). The CDR3 is 15 amino acids. In DNA form, the CDR3 reads TGTGCCAGCAGCGAGGACAGGGCGTGGGTGGACGAGCAGTACTTC. Protein product: CASSEDRAWVDEQYF.

The chain uses TRBV25-1 and TRBJ1-4; D perhaps matches TRBD1 (6 bases). The CDR3 totals 15 residues. The V end lost 0 bases, the J end lost 7 bases, and 12 bases lay between the germline ends. Germline assignment: CDR1 MGHDK and CDR2 SYGVNS. In DNA, the CDR3 is TGTGCCAGCAGTGAATATACAGGGTCGGTTGAAAAACTGTTTTTT. This codes for CASSEYTGSVEKLFF.

This sequence joins TRBV4-1 and TRBJ2-1, with TRBD2 matching over 9 bases. The V gene end was trimmed by 0 bases and the J gene end by 4 bases; junction bases not matched to a gene: 4. Germline-derived CDR1 and CDR2 are MGHRA and YSYEKL. The CDR3 sequence is 16 residues long. The CDR3 protein is CASSQDPSGDYNEQFF. CDR3 sequence (DNA): TGCGCCAGCAGCCAAGACCCTAGCGGGGATTACAATGAGCAGTTCTTC.

The V gene is TRBV30, the J gene TRBJ2-3; a possible D gene is TRBD1 (5 bases). Trimming cost V 8 bases and J 2 bases, with 17 bases left between them. The CDR3 has 14 amino acids. The germline V gene has CDR1 GTSNPN and CDR2 SVGIG (reference sequence). The chain's CDR3 is CAAVRGSVTDTQYF. The DNA for the CDR3 is TGTGCCGCAGTTAGGGGTTCGGTCACAGATACGCAGTATTTT.

The chain couples TRBV28 to TRBJ2-3; 9 nucleotides match TRBD2. The V gene end was trimmed by 1 base and the J gene end by 4 bases; junction bases not matched to a gene: 6. The germline CDR1 and CDR2 sequences are MDHEN and SYDVKM. This CDR3 region has 16 residues. CDR3 region: CASSLFALAGADTQYF. The CDR3 bases are TGTGCCAGCAGTTTATTTGCGTTAGCGGGAGCAGATACGCAGTATTTT.

This chain connects TRBV12-3 or TRBV12-4 to TRBJ2-1, with 8 positions matching TRBD2. The length of the CDR3 is 11 residues. V lost 6 bases, J lost 14 bases, and 6 bases stayed unmatched. The chain's CDR3 is CASRSGTREFF. The CDR3 nucleotides are TGTGCCAGCAGGTCCGGGACTAGGGAGTTCTTC.

The chain is built from TRBV7-9 and TRBJ1-4; D is uncertain. Per germline, CDR1 SEHNR and CDR2 FQNEAQ (reference sequence). The CDR3 loop spans 18 amino acids. V was trimmed by 2 bases and J by 4 bases, leaving 20 bases between them. The CDR3 nucleotides are TGTGCCAGCAGCTTACTTCTCTCGGCAGAGGGTCTTAATGAAAAACTGTTTTTT. This codes for CASSLLLSAEGLNEKLFF.

The gene calls are TRBV7-2 and TRBJ2-7, with TRBD2 matching over 9 bases. This CDR3 is built from 13 residues. Per the germline V gene, CDR1 is SGHTA and CDR2 is FQGNSA. V lost 4 bases and J lost 5; bases outside the gene matches: 3. As DNA, the CDR3 is TGTGCCAGCAGCTCGCGGGGGGGGGACGAGCAGTACTTC. Translating gives CASSSRGGDEQYF.

The CDR3 loop is CASSVADPQRGRETQYF. CDR3 in DNA: TGTGCCAGCAGCGTAGCTGACCCACAGCGGGGGCGAGAGACCCAGTACTTC. The V gene is TRBV9, the J gene TRBJ2-5, with TRBD2 matching 8 bases. Germline V gene sequence: CDR1 SGDLS, CDR2 YYNGEE. Trimming took 0 bases from V and 4 from J; bases not matched to a gene: 11. This CDR3 has 17 residues.

The chain is built from TRBV5-1 and TRBJ2-5; TRBD1 aligns across 7 bases. Germline CDR1 reads SGHRS; CDR2 reads YFSETQ. This CDR3 has 14 residues. Trimming at V came to 4 bases and at J to 5 bases, leaving 8 bases not matched to a gene. CDR3 region: CASSHDRDGETQYF. CDR3 DNA sequence: TGCGCCAGCAGCCACGACAGGGATGGGGAGACCCAGTACTTC.

The chain joins TRBV7-9 to TRBJ1-6, with TRBD1 as a possible D gene (5 bases). Germline values: CDR1 SEHNR, CDR2 FQNEAQ (reference sequence). The CDR3 consists of 12 residues. V lost 7 bases, J lost 7 bases, and 8 bases lay in between. CDR3 nucleotides: TGTGCCAGCACCCAGGGCAATTCACCCCTCCACTTT. Encoded protein: CASTQGNSPLHF.

This rearrangement joins TRBV2 to TRBJ1-5, with D unresolved. Looked up from germline, CDR1 is SNHLY and CDR2 is FYNNEI. The CDR3 length is 12 residues. Trimming removed 6 bases from V and 2 bases from J, with 5 bases in between. This chain's CDR3 is CASSGGNQPQHF. CDR3 bases: TGTGCCAGCAGCGGGGGCAATCAGCCCCAGCATTTT.

This chain uses TRBV10-3 with TRBJ1-1; D is possibly TRBD1 (5 bases). V lost 3 bases and J 1 base, leaving 9 bases between the germline ends. This CDR3 has 14 amino acids. Germline V gives CDR1 ENHRY, CDR2 SYGVKD. CDR3 nucleotide sequence: TGTGCCATCAGTGACATAACAGGGAACACTGAAGCTTTCTTT. This codes for CAISDITGNTEAFF.

Regarding this clone: The junction departs from the called germline gene at one end, perhaps through a read error. The chain links TRBV9 to TRBJ2-2; 11 bases map to TRBD1. Germline V lookup: CDR1 SGDLS, CDR2 YYNGEE. This CDR3 is built from 17 residues. CDR3 DNA sequence: TGTACCAGCAGCTCCTGGGGACAGGGGGAATACACCGGGGAGCTGTTTTTT. It translates to CTSSSWGQGEYTGELFF.

The chain combines TRBV12-3 or TRBV12-4 with TRBJ2-3; D may be TRBD1 (5 bases). CDR3 length equals 11 residues. V lost 6 bases and J 6 bases, leaving 7 bases between the germline ends. For the CDR3, the DNA is TGTGCCAGCAGCTCAGGGGATACGCAGTATTTT. This translates into CASSSGDTQYF.

The chain joins TRBV4-3 to TRBJ1-2; D gene ambiguous. The CDR3 consists of 14 residues. Trimming left V 1 base short and J 7 bases short, with 13 bases between. Germline V gives CDR1 LGHNA, CDR2 YSLEER. CDR3 in amino acids: CASSQVGDGAGYTF. DNA of the CDR3: TGCGCCAGCAGCCAAGTGGGAGACGGAGCTGGCTACACCTTC.

V and J are TRBV6-1 and TRBJ2-7; TRBD2 is a possible D gene (7 bases). Germline V gene lookup returns CDR1 MNHNS and CDR2 SASEGT. V was cut by 0 bases and J by 2 bases, with 20 bases left in between. The CDR3 spans 18 residues. CDR3 in DNA: TGTGCCAGCAGTGAAGCGCTTTGGGCGGGGGCCGTAACCTACGAGCAGTACTTC. Its translation: CASSEALWAGAVTYEQYF.

This clone was seen a single time. V gene TRBV9 combines with J gene TRBJ2-3, with D possibly TRBD1 on 5 matching bases. The CDR3 covers 15 residues. Germline V lookup: CDR1 SGDLS, CDR2 YYNGEE. Trimming stripped 0 bases from V and 4 bases from J, with 12 bases between. The CDR3 protein is CASSVVPRGADTQYF. CDR3 coding DNA: TGTGCCAGCAGCGTAGTGCCAAGGGGCGCAGATACGCAGTATTTT.

This clone was recorded once. The genes are TRBV7-2 and TRBJ1-1; 9 bases map to TRBD1. V trimming: 5 bases; J trimming: 5 bases; junction bases outside the gene matches: 9. The CDR3 sequence is 15 residues long. Germline V gene lookup returns CDR1 SGHTA and CDR2 FQGNSA. The CDR3 is CASSNLGTGRTEAFF. The DNA for the CDR3 is TGTGCCAGCAGCAACCTCGGGACAGGGCGGACTGAAGCTTTCTTT.

This sequence joins TRBV2 and TRBJ1-2, with 8 bases that match TRBD1. Trimming took 0 bases from V and 7 from J; bases not matched to a gene: 4. Germline CDR1 and CDR2: SNHLY and FYNNEI. CDR3 length equals 14 residues. CDR3 DNA sequence: TGTGCCAGCAGTGAAGCAGAACAGGGGGTTGGCTACACCTTC. Translating gives CASSEAEQGVGYTF.

V gene TRBV27 combines with J gene TRBJ2-7; 14 bases are shared with TRBD2. V shed 3 bases and J 5 bases; nucleotides not matched to a gene: 3. This CDR3 has 15 amino acids. CDR1 is MNHEY and CDR2 is SMNVEV in the germline V gene (reference sequence). CDR3 sequence: CASSLTSGGDHEQYF. The CDR3 DNA sequence: TGTGCCAGCAGTTTGACTAGCGGGGGGGATCACGAGCAGTACTTC.

This clone appeared a few times. V gene TRBV2 combines with J gene TRBJ2-5; 8 bases map to TRBD1. The CDR3 is made up of 15 amino acids. Germline trimming cut 1 base from V and 4 bases from J; bases unmatched to any gene: 5. Germline CDR1 and CDR2: SNHLY and FYNNEI. Here the CDR3 DNA reads TGTGCCAGCAGTGAAGTAGGCAGGGGGCTAGAGACCCAGTACTTC. This gives the protein CASSEVGRGLETQYF. The entire variable domain, with the rest obtained from reference TRBV2 and TRBJ2-5, is as follows: EPEVTQTPSHQVTQMGQEVILRCVPISNHLYFYWYRQILGQKVEFLVSFYNNEISEKSEIFDDQFSVERPDGSNFTLKIRSTKLEDSAMYFCASSEVGRGLETQYFGPGTRLLVL.

V usage is TRBV5-4 and J usage is TRBJ2-7; possibly TRBD1 for D (6 bases). The germline V gene has CDR1 SGHNT and CDR2 YYREEE (reference sequence). The V and J ends lost 4 bases and 3 bases respectively, with 14 bases between them. The CDR3 has 14 residues. The CDR3 nucleotides are TGTGCCAGCAGCCAGGGACATGGGGACTACGAGCAGTACTTC. It is translated as CASSQGHGDYEQYF.

The chain carries TRBV5-4 and TRBJ2-1, with 9 bases matching TRBD1. J lost 3 bases, V lost 3 bases, and 4 bases had no gene match. The CDR3 runs to 15 residues. CDR1 SGHNT and CDR2 YYREEE come from the germline V gene (reference sequence). CDR3 bases: TGTGCCAGCAGCTCCTCGGACAGGGGCTACAATGAGCAGTTCTTC. It is translated as CASSSSDRGYNEQFF. Complete variable domain (other parts from reference TRBV5-4 and TRBJ2-1): ETGVTQSPTHLIKTRGQQVTLRCSSQSGHNTVSWYQQALGQGPQFIFQYYREEENGRGNFPPRFSGLQFPNYSSELNVNALELDDSALYLCASSSSDRGYNEQFFGPGTRLTVL.

The rearrangement joins TRBV18 to TRBJ2-2, with TRBD1 matching 7 bases. CDR3 length: 17 amino acids. The germline CDR1 and CDR2 sequences are KGHSH and LQKENI. J was trimmed by 1 base and V by 3 bases; bases with no gene match: 8. The CDR3 protein is CASSPPLTGQNTGELFF. CDR3 DNA sequence: TGTGCCAGCTCACCCCCTTTGACAGGGCAGAACACCGGGGAGCTGTTTTTT.

This chain joins TRBV2 and TRBJ2-7, with D possibly being TRBD2 (5 bases). V dropped 2 bases and J dropped 2 bases, with 10 bases sitting between them. The CDR3 sequence is 14 residues long. The germline V gene encodes CDR1 SNHLY and CDR2 FYNNEI. CDR3 sequence: CASSERAEAYEQYF. In DNA form, the CDR3 reads TGTGCCAGCAGTGAACGGGCGGAGGCCTACGAGCAGTACTTC.

The rearrangement joins TRBV11-2 to TRBJ2-7, with 7 bases lining up with TRBD1. Germline V gives CDR1 SGHAT, CDR2 FQNNGV. Germline trimming cut 5 bases from V and 4 bases from J; bases unmatched to any gene: 8. The CDR3 runs to 14 residues. The DNA for the CDR3 is TGTGCCAGCAGCATCGGGACAGAGCTTTACGAGCAGTACTTC. Its protein product is CASSIGTELYEQYF.

The chain joins TRBV11-2 to TRBJ1-3; D possibly corresponds to TRBD1 (6 bases). Germline CDR1 is SGHAT and CDR2 is FQNNGV. Trimming left V 5 bases short and J 3 bases short, with 17 bases between. There are 16 residues in the CDR3. CDR3 sequence (DNA): TGTGCCAGCAGCCCCGGGGGGCGGGGAGTTGGAAACACCATATATTTT. Translation gives CASSPGGRGVGNTIYF.